This TCR beta chain came from a study of PD-1 blockade in classical Hodgkin lymphoma. As for the study in general: Administration of nivolumab to patients was at 3 mg/kg intravenously every 2 weeks.

CDR3 length: 11 residues. Trimming took 3 bases from V and 6 from J, leaving 8 bases between them. Germline V gene sequence: CDR1 GTSNPN, CDR2 SVGIG (reference sequence). Study-level findings and limits: A significant rise in TCR diversity was seen by C4D1 for CD4+ cells but not for CD8+ cells.

TCRdb's copy holds only in-frame clones and misses some; the assay was immunoSEQ multiplex PCR. The data show over 10,000 clones, around 85% seen once. In every patient, relapse followed autologous stem cell transplantation, while exposure to brentuximab vedotin differed. Of note for this clone: Its target is unknown.

The chain combines TRBV30 with TRBJ1-1; D possibly corresponds to TRBD1 (6 bases). Sequencing was performed on peripheral blood mononuclear cells (PBMCs), taken at baseline. This receptor was identified in a human donor with classical Hodgkin lymphoma. CDR3 amino acids: CAWRRTAEAFF. CDR3 DNA: TGTGCCTGGAGAAGGACAGCTGAAGCTTTCTTT.